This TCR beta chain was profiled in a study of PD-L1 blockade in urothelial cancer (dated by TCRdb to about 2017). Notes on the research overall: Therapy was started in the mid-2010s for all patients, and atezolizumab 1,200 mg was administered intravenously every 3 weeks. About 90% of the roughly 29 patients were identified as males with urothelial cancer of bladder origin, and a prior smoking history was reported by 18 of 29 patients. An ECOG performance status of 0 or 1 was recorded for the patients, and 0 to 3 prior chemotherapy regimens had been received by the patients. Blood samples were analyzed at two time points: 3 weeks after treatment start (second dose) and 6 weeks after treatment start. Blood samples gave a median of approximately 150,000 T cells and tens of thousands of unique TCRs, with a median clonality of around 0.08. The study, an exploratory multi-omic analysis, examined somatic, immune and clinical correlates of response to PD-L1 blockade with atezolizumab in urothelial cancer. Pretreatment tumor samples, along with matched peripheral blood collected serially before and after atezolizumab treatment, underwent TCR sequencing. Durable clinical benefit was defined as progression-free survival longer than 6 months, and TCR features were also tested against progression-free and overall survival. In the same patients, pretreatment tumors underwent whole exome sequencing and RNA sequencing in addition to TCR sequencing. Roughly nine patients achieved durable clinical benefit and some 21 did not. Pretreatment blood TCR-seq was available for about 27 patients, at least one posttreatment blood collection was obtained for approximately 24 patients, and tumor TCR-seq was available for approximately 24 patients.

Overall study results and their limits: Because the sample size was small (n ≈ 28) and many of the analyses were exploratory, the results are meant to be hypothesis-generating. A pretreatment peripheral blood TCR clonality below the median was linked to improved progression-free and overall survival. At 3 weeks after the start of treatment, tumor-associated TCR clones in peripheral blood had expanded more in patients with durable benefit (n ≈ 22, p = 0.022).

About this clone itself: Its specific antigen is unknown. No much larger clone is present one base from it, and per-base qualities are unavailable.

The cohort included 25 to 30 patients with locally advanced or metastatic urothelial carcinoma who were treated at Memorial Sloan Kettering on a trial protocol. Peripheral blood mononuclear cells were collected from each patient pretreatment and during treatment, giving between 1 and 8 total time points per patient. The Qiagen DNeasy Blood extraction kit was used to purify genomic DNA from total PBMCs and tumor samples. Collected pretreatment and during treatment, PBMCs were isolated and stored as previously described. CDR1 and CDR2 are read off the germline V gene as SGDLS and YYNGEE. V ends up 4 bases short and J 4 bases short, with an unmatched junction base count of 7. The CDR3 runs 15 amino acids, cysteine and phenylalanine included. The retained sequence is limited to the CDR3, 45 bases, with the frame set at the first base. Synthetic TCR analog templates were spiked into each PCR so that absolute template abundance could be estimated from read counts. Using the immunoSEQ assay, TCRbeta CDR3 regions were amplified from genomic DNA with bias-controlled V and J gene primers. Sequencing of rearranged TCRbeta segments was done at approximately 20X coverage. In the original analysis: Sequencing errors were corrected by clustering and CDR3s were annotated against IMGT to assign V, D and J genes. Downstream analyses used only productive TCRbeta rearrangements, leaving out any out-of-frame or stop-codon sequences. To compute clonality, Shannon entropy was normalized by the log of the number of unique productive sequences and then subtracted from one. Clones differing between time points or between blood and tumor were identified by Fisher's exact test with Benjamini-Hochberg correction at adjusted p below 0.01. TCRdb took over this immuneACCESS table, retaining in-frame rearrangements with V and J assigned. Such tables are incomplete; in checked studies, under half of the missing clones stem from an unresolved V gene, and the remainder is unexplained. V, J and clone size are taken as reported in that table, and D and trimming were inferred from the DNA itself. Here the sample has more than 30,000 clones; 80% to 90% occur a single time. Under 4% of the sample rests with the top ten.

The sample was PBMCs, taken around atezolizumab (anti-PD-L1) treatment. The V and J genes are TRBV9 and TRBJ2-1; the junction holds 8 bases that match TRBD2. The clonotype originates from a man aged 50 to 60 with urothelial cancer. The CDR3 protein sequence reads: CASSHSKRGYNEQFF. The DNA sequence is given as TGTGCCAGCAGCCACAGTAAGCGGGGGTACAATGAGCAGTTCTTC.